A few counts support the clone carrying this T cell receptor beta chain. What it recognizes is unknown. This CDR3 region has 14 residues. The V and J ends lost 8 bases and 1 base respectively, with 11 bases between them. Per germline, CDR1 MNHEY and CDR2 SMNVEV (reference sequence). This specimen comes from a study of T-cell reconstitution after alpha-beta-depleted transplantation in children. Molecular barcoding with unique molecular identifiers was used for the TCRbeta library. In TCRdb, the PCR reads were re-called with MiXCR into one record per CDR3 protein. The data contain approximately 500,000 distinct CDR3 sequences, over 20% of them singletons. Regarding the study as a whole: T-cell numbers and diversity, one year after transplant, stemmed largely from T cells that were newly produced.

Sequenced material: PBMCs, taken before TCRalphabeta/CD19-depleted stem cell transplant. V gene TRBV27 combines with J gene TRBJ2-2; D is uncertain. This TCR came from a boy younger than two with Wiskott-Aldrich syndrome, due to receive a stem cell transplant. The CDR3, as DNA: TGTGCCAGCGGGTACTCCGTGAACACCGGGGAGCTGTTTTTT. Encoded protein: CASGYSVNTGELFF.